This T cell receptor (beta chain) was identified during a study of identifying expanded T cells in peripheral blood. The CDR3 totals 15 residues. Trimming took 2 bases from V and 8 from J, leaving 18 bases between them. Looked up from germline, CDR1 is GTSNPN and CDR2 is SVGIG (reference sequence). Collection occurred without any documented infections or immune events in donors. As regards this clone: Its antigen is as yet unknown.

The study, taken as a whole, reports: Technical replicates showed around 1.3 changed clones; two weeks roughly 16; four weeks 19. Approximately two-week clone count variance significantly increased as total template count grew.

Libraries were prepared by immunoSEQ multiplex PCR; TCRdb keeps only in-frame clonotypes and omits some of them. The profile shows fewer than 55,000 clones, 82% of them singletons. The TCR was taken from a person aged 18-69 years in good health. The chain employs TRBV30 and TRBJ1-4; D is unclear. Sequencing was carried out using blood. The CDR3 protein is CAWSPTTAGSEKLFF. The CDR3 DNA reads TGTGCCTGGAGTCCCACGACCGCCGGGTCAGAAAAACTGTTTTTT.